This entry lists 31 T cell receptor beta chains sequenced from one sample in a study of blood T cell repertoires in COVID-19. The protocol was immunoSEQ multiplex PCR, while the TCRdb copy is restricted to in-frame clones and leaves out a portion. Of 150,000 to 200,000 clones in the sample, more than 75% are singletons; the top ten hold approximately 0.88%. Sequenced: peripheral blood. The receptors here all came from a woman under 30 who had recovered from COVID-19.

J is TRBJ2-3 and V is TRBV6-5, with 7 bases lining up with TRBD1. Germline loops: CDR1 MNHEY, CDR2 SVGAGI. V gave up 8 bases and J gave up 2 bases; unmatched junction bases: 10. This CDR3 is 15 amino acids long. The CDR3 DNA reads as TGTGCCAGCGGAACAGGGGAGAGGGTCACAGATACGCAGTATTTT. Its protein is CASGTGERVTDTQYF.

This chain uses TRBV7-8 with TRBJ2-5; 16 nucleotides align to TRBD2. CDR3 length: 19 residues. Germline CDR1 and CDR2: SGHVS and FQNEAQ. V lost 1 base to trimming and J lost 0 bases; unmatched junction nucleotides: 5. The chain's CDR3 is CASSLEWGLAGGNQETQYF. The DNA for the CDR3 is TGTGCCAGCAGCTTAGAGTGGGGACTAGCGGGAGGGAACCAAGAGACCCAGTACTTC.

The CDR3 sequence: CASSSNRGPNYGYTF. The CDR3 DNA reads as TGTGCCAGCAGTTCTAACAGGGGGCCTAACTATGGCTACACCTTC. The V call is TRBV6-5, the J call TRBJ1-2, with 9 bases aligning to TRBD1. J was trimmed by 0 bases and V by 4 bases; bases with no gene match: 3. The CDR3 runs to 15 residues. Germline CDR1 is MNHEY and CDR2 is SVGAGI.

This chain joins TRBV20-1 and TRBJ2-7, with no clear D. CDR3 length: 13 amino acids. Germline V gene lookup returns CDR1 DFQATT and CDR2 SNEGSKA (reference sequence). Trimming cost V 3 bases and J 5 bases, with 14 bases left between them. DNA for the CDR3: TGCAGTGCTAGTAGACCAGGTGGCCACGAGCAGTACTTC. It is translated as CSASRPGGHEQYF.

The V call is TRBV6-5, the J call TRBJ1-2, with a tentative D call TRBD1 (5 bases). The CDR3 has 14 residues. V was trimmed by 5 bases and J by 8 bases, leaving 18 bases between them. Germline CDR1 reads MNHEY; CDR2 reads SVGAGI. CDR3 sequence reads: CASSIDSPNQGYTF. In DNA, the CDR3 is TGTGCCAGCAGTATTGACAGCCCTAATCAGGGCTACACCTTC.

The rearrangement joins TRBV7-3 to TRBJ2-1, with TRBD2 matching 10 bases. V was pared by 5 bases and J by 4 bases, with 2 bases of the junction left unmatched. CDR1 is SGHTA and CDR2 is FQGTGA in the germline V gene. The CDR3 length is 14 residues. CDR3 nucleotide sequence: TGTGCCAGCAGCAGTAGCGGGGGGTACAATGAGCAGTTCTTC. As protein: CASSSSGGYNEQFF.

This clone was found a few times. The V and J genes are TRBV7-9 and TRBJ2-3; possibly TRBD1 for D (6 bases). This CDR3 has 15 amino acids. With 0 bases removed from V and 5 bases from J, the gap between germline ends came to 12 bases. The germline V gene encodes CDR1 SEHNR and CDR2 FQNEAQ (reference sequence). As DNA, the CDR3 is TGTGCCAGCAGCTTAGCAGGGGCAGGGGAAGATACGCAGTATTTT. This encodes CASSLAGAGEDTQYF. Based on the CDR3 plus reference TRBV7-9 and TRBJ2-3, the full variable domain is DTGVSQNPRHKITKRGQNVTFRCDPISEHNRLYWYRQTLGQGPEFLTYFQNEAQLEKSRLLSDRFSAERPKGSFSTLEIQRTEQGDSAMYLCASSLAGAGEDTQYFGPGTRLTVL.

V and J are TRBV5-1 and TRBJ2-3, with 10 bases identical to TRBD1. V was clipped by 4 bases and J by 4 bases; unmatched bases: 6. CDR1 is SGHRS and CDR2 is YFSETQ in the germline V gene. The CDR3 is 15 residues long. This CDR3 reads CASSHGDRGSDTQYF. The CDR3 bases are TGCGCCAGCAGCCATGGGGACAGGGGATCAGATACGCAGTATTTT.

This clone came up a few times. The chain uses TRBV6-2 or TRBV6-3 and TRBJ1-2; possibly TRBD1 for D (5 bases). The germline V and J ends were trimmed by 4 bases and 7 bases, with 19 bases remaining between them. CDR1 and CDR2 from the germline V gene are MNHEY and SVGEGT. The CDR3 contains 15 residues. CDR3 in DNA: TGTGCCAGCAGTTTCTCAGTATCGTGGGGCTCTGGCTACACCTTC. Its protein product is CASSFSVSWGSGYTF.

The rearrangement uses TRBV24-1 and TRBJ2-7, with a possible D match to TRBD1 (5 bases). V was cut by 5 bases and J by 3 bases, with 13 bases left in between. This CDR3 is built from 14 residues. Germline V gene sequence: CDR1 KGHDR, CDR2 SFDVKD. CDR3 sequence reads: CATSVLETVYEQYV. In DNA, the CDR3 is TGTGCCACCAGTGTCCTTGAGACAGTCTACGAGCAGTACGTC.

The V gene is TRBV7-2, the J gene TRBJ1-6; 7 positions agree with TRBD1. CDR3 size: 15 residues. Germline CDR1 reads SGHTA; CDR2 reads FQGNSA. The V segment lost 4 bases and the J segment 6 bases; nucleotides outside the gene matches: 6. CDR3 nucleotide sequence: TGTGCCAGCAGCTCCCCCGGGACAGCTAATTCACCCCTCCACTTT. Its protein is CASSSPGTANSPLHF. Variable domain in full (rest from reference TRBV7-2 and TRBJ1-6): GAGVSQSPSNKVTEKGKDVELRCDPISGHTALYWYRQSLGQGLEFLIYFQGNSAPDKSGLPSDRFSAERTGGSVSTLTIQRTQQEDSAVYLCASSSPGTANSPLHFGNGTRLTVT.

The V call is TRBV7-8, the J call TRBJ1-5, with TRBD1 matching 12 bases. CDR1 SGHVS and CDR2 FQNEAQ come from the germline V gene. Trimming took 4 bases from V and 1 from J; bases not matched to a gene: 2. The CDR3 is made up of 16 amino acids. CDR3 in amino acids: CASSSGQGASNQPQHF. The CDR3 DNA reads as TGTGCCAGCAGCTCGGGACAGGGGGCGAGCAATCAGCCCCAGCATTTT. The full variable domain, completed using reference TRBV7-8 and TRBJ1-5, is GAGVSQSPRYKVAKRGQDVALRCDPISGHVSLFWYQQALGQGPEFLTYFQNEAQLDKSGLPSDRFFAERPEGSVSTLKIQRTQQEDSAVYLCASSSGQGASNQPQHFGDGTRLSIL.

The V call is TRBV7-3, the J call TRBJ2-1; the match to TRBD2 covers 9 bases. The V and J ends lost 1 base and 6 bases, in that order; junction bases with no gene match: 7. This CDR3 has 16 amino acids. Germline-derived CDR1 and CDR2 are SGHTA and FQGTGA. The CDR3 loop is CASSLIGGTSTNEQFF. The CDR3 nucleotides are TGTGCCAGCAGCTTAATAGGGGGGACTAGCACCAATGAGCAGTTCTTC.

Remarks on this clone: The junction departs from the called germline gene at one end, perhaps through a read error. V gene TRBV6-2 or TRBV6-3 combines with J gene TRBJ1-1; D is undetermined. The CDR3 extends over 14 amino acids. In germline, CDR1 is MNHEY, CDR2 SVGEGT. In DNA, the CDR3 is TGTGCCAGCAGTTACGAATCATGGAACACTAAAGCTTTCTTT. Translated, it gives CASSYESWNTKAFF.

This clone was seen only once. This chain links TRBV27 with TRBJ1-1, with D maybe TRBD1 (6 bases). The CDR3 has 14 amino acids. Deletions cut 2 bases from V and 2 bases from J, with 9 bases between. From germline, CDR1 is MNHEY and CDR2 SMNVEV (reference sequence). The CDR3 DNA is TGTGCCAGCAGTTTACAGGGGAGTAACACTGAAGCTTTCTTT. Its translation: CASSLQGSNTEAFF.

The chain is built from TRBV7-2 and TRBJ2-1; weak D call: TRBD2 (6 bases). The V end lost 5 bases, the J end lost 5 bases, and 13 bases lay between the germline ends. CDR3 length: 14 residues. Germline V lookup: CDR1 SGHTA, CDR2 FQGNSA. The CDR3 spells CASSPWGLNNEQFF. CDR3 nucleotide sequence: TGTGCCAGCAGCCCATGGGGACTCAACAATGAGCAGTTCTTC.

The CDR3 here is CATSAWGQPQHF. The CDR3, as DNA: TGTGCCACCAGTGCGTGGGGCCAGCCCCAGCATTTT. The genes are TRBV24-1 and TRBJ1-5, with a tentative D call TRBD1 (5 bases). Trimming took 5 bases from V and 7 from J, leaving 8 bases between them. Looked up from germline, CDR1 is KGHDR and CDR2 is SFDVKD. This CDR3 contains 12 residues.

The V gene is TRBV5-1, the J gene TRBJ1-5, with a tentative D call TRBD1 (6 bases). Germline values: CDR1 SGHRS, CDR2 YFSETQ. This CDR3 region has 15 residues. V gave up 3 bases and J gave up 4 bases, with 14 bases separating them. The CDR3 nucleotides read TGCGCCAGCAGCTGGGAAACAGGGACAAATCAGCCCCAGCATTTT. Translation gives CASSWETGTNQPQHF.

V is TRBV9 and J is TRBJ2-4, with a tentative D call TRBD2 (5 bases). CDR3 length equals 16 residues. CDR1 and CDR2 (germline): SGDLS, YYNGEE. V lost 3 bases, J lost 3 bases, and 16 bases lay in between. The CDR3, as DNA: TGTGCCAGCAGCGCGGGAAATGGTTTAGTCAAAAACATTCAGTACTTC. Translating it yields CASSAGNGLVKNIQYF.

CDR3 amino acids: CASSYWGGHYNEQFF. The CDR3, as DNA: TGTGCCAGCAGTTATTGGGGGGGCCACTACAATGAGCAGTTCTTC. The chain has TRBV6-2 or TRBV6-3 and TRBJ2-1; weak D call: TRBD2 (7 bases). The CDR3 consists of 15 residues. V lost 3 bases to trimming and J lost 3 bases, with 12 bases between them. The germline V gene has CDR1 MNHEY and CDR2 SVGEGT.

The chain is built from TRBV2 and TRBJ2-5; 15 bases line up with TRBD2. The V segment lost 7 bases and the J segment 5 bases; nucleotides outside the gene matches: 8. In germline, CDR1 is SNHLY, CDR2 FYNNEI. CDR3 length: 16 residues. The CDR3 DNA sequence: TGTGCCAGCAAGGGACTAGCGGGGGGTGTAGGGGAGACCCAGTACTTC. As protein: CASKGLAGGVGETQYF.

This clone was detected only a few times. The gene calls are TRBV2 and TRBJ2-7; 12 bases line up with TRBD2. CDR3 length: 17 amino acids. V trimming: 1 base; J trimming: 3 bases; junction bases outside the gene matches: 7. The V gene's germline CDR1 is SNHLY and CDR2 FYNNEI. This CDR3 reads CASSEGLAGGQGYEQYF. The DNA of the CDR3 is TGTGCCAGCAGTGAAGGTCTAGCGGGGGGGCAGGGCTACGAGCAGTACTTC.

The rearrangement links TRBV10-3 to TRBJ2-5, with D unclear. CDR3 size: 13 residues. CDR1 is ENHRY, CDR2 SYGVKD, per germline. V lost 5 bases, J lost 1 base, and 8 bases lay in between. The CDR3 sequence is CAISISSQETQYF. CDR3 sequence (DNA): TGTGCCATCAGTATTAGCAGCCAAGAGACCCAGTACTTC.

This sequence joins TRBV3-1 (or the pseudogene TRBV3-2) and TRBJ2-5, with TRBD2 matching over 10 bases. In germline, CDR1 is LGHDT, CDR2 YNNKEL (reference sequence). The V and J ends lost 0 bases and 5 bases, in that order; junction bases with no gene match: 9. The CDR3 loop spans 17 amino acids. CDR3: CASSQDLASGSSETQYF. DNA of the CDR3: TGTGCCAGCAGCCAAGATCTCGCTAGCGGGAGCTCGGAGACCCAGTACTTC.

This clone was detected many times. This sequence joins TRBV5-8 and TRBJ1-5; D possibly corresponds to TRBD1 (5 bases). The CDR3 runs 16 residues. With 3 bases removed from V and 5 bases from J, the gap between germline ends came to 18 bases. Germline V lookup: CDR1 SGHTS, CDR2 YDEGEE. The CDR3 is CASSSKSYWGDQPQHF. For the CDR3, the DNA is TGTGCCAGCAGCTCAAAATCCTATTGGGGGGATCAGCCCCAGCATTTT.

The V gene is TRBV2, the J gene TRBJ2-2, with 8 bases aligning to TRBD1. The J segment lost 2 bases and the V segment lost 6 bases, leaving 5 bases of the junction unmatched. The CDR3 extends over 15 amino acids. The V gene's germline CDR1 is SNHLY and CDR2 FYNNEI. The CDR3 reads CASRQTGANTGELFF. In DNA, the CDR3 is TGTGCCAGCAGACAGACAGGGGCTAACACCGGGGAGCTGTTTTTT.

The chain employs TRBV15 and TRBJ2-7; TRBD2 might be the D (5 bases). Trimming shortened V by 0 bases and J by 4 bases, and 10 bases separated the two germline ends. The CDR3 spans 14 residues. Per germline, CDR1 LNHNV and CDR2 YYDKDF (reference sequence). CDR3: CATSRDPTGYEQYV. CDR3 bases: TGTGCCACCAGCAGAGATCCCACGGGGTACGAGCAGTACGTC.

V is TRBV3-1 (or the pseudogene TRBV3-2) and J is TRBJ2-1, with 12 bases identical to TRBD2. The CDR3 is made up of 15 amino acids. CDR1 and CDR2 from the germline V gene are LGHDT and YNNKEL (reference sequence). The V and J ends lost 4 bases and 9 bases, in that order; junction bases with no gene match: 7. CDR3: CASSLLAGGPREQFF. The CDR3 region has the DNA TGTGCCAGCAGCCTTCTAGCGGGAGGGCCTCGTGAGCAGTTCTTC.

The chain joins TRBV6-1 to TRBJ2-2, with TRBD1 identical over 7 bases. Germline-derived CDR1 and CDR2 are MNHNS and SASEGT. J gave up 2 bases and V 3 bases, and 3 bases lay outside the gene matches. The CDR3 loop spans 15 amino acids. CDR3 protein: CASSDRGRNTGELFF. The DNA of the CDR3 is TGTGCCAGCAGTGACAGGGGGAGAAACACCGGGGAGCTGTTTTTT.

The chain joins TRBV6-4 to TRBJ2-3, with TRBD2 matching 13 bases. This CDR3 has 17 amino acids. Germline-derived CDR1 and CDR2 are MRHNA and SNTAGT. The ends lost 3 bases at V and 4 bases at J; junction bases unmatched: 7. CDR3 DNA: TGTGCCAGCAGTGAAGGGACTAGCGGGACTGCCGCAGATACGCAGTATTTT. Translating gives CASSEGTSGTAADTQYF.

This clone was observed a handful of times. This chain connects TRBV5-6 to TRBJ2-7; 12 positions match TRBD2. Germline V gene sequence: CDR1 SGHDT, CDR2 YYEEEE. V shed 1 base and J 3 bases; nucleotides not matched to a gene: 2. The CDR3 runs 15 residues. CDR3 amino acids: CASSLLAGGLYEQYF. The CDR3, as DNA: TGTGCCAGCAGCTTGCTAGCGGGGGGGCTCTACGAGCAGTACTTC.